This T cell receptor (beta chain) was captured by sequencing in a study of cytomegalovirus exposure and HLA in healthy donors. V was clipped by 6 bases and J by 7 bases; unmatched bases: 9. CDR1 and CDR2 (germline): MNHEY, SMNVEV (reference sequence). This CDR3 contains 14 residues. Study-level findings and limits: In an earlier analysis, most TCR beta V segments were productive about 87% or about 30% of the time. From TCR beta sequences, most subjects' HLA-A and HLA-B alleles were reportedly predicted accurately.

In the PCR, 60 Vbeta and 13 Jbeta primers were used. TCRdb keeps only in-frame clones here, not all; method: immunoSEQ multiplex PCR. The repertoire holds roughly 180,000 clones, with 65% to 85% as singletons. Concerning this clone: Its target is not known.

The sample comprised PBMCs. The sequence came from a woman aged 25 to 45 in good health and CMV-seropositive. This chain uses TRBV27 with TRBJ2-1; 7 bases are a match to TRBD1. The DNA of the CDR3 is TGTGCCAGCAGCAGACAGGGCCCTTGGAATGAGCAGTTCTTC. This codes for CASSRQGPWNEQFF.